This entry is about one TCR beta chain. Its target is not known. The germline V and J ends were trimmed by 9 bases and 0 bases, with 12 bases remaining between them. The CDR3 contains 13 residues. Germline CDR1 is MDHEN and CDR2 is SYDVKM. The sample belongs to a study of radiotherapy plus CTLA-4 blockade in lung cancer. Study as a whole: Among enrolled patients, 15% to 20% responded and roughly 30% achieved disease control.

Clones were read by immunoSEQ multiplex PCR, and TCRdb kept only the in-frame ones, dropping some. The table shows 53,000 or so clones, with 88% occurring only once. Study-level results: Dynamics of early blood T cell clones, together with interferon-beta, were reportedly the best predictors of response.

The sample in question was peripheral blood, obtained from a patient treated with radiotherapy plus ipilimumab. V usage is TRBV28 and J usage is TRBJ2-7, with a tentative D call TRBD1 (6 bases). This clonotype was obtained from a human donor with non-small cell lung cancer whose response to radiotherapy plus ipilimumab could not be evaluated. This CDR3 is CASDRSDSYEQYF. DNA for the CDR3: TGTGCCAGTGACAGGAGTGACTCCTACGAGCAGTACTTC.